The present TCR beta chain was sequenced within a study of control samples from healthy donors and cancer patients. Data came from immunoSEQ multiplex PCR; TCRdb stores just in-frame clones and leaves some out. This sample has around 200,000 clones, with approximately 92% found just once. The CDR3 contains 15 residues. The ends were cut back, 3 bases at V and 0 bases at J, with 12 bases in the middle. CDR1 is SGDLS and CDR2 is YYNGEE in the germline V gene. The rearrangement uses TRBV9 and TRBJ1-1; D is possibly TRBD1 (5 bases). The origin of this receptor is a man between 18 and 35 years old in good health. Sequenced sample: blood. In DNA, the CDR3 is TGTGCCAGCAGCGACCGGGACTCCCTGAACACTGAAGCTTTCTTT. This codes for CASSDRDSLNTEAFF.